The entry below gives a single T cell receptor beta chain sequence along with its context. This record belongs to a study of T cell changes during pregnancy in multiple sclerosis. Germline lookup yields CDR1 LGHNA and CDR2 YNFKEQ. V was shortened by 0 bases and J by 5 bases, with 10 bases between the two germline ends. The CDR3 has 14 amino acids. Profiled with immunoSEQ multiplex PCR; TCRdb holds only in-frame clones, not every one. The table lists more than 70,000 clones, approximately 92% of them singletons. The TCR originated in a female donor with multiple sclerosis, enrolled in a pregnancy study. The chain is built from TRBV4-2 and TRBJ2-5; a possible D gene is TRBD2 (5 bases). The sample was peripheral blood, taken before pregnancy. For the CDR3, the DNA is TGTGCCAGCAGCCAAGATGCCGGAGGTGAGACCCAGTACTTC. Translation: CASSQDAGGETQYF.